The rows below give T cell receptor beta chains drawn from one sample of a study of metastatic and nonmetastatic thyroid tumors. TCRdb re-analyzed the PCR reads using MiXCR. The sample holds approximately 31,000 clones, 15% to 20% seen once. Sequenced: blood. The source of these receptors is a female donor with papillary thyroid cancer or a benign thyroid nodule (not recorded which). Some clones in this sample may be carry-over from other donors' samples. CDR3s include the opening cysteine and the closing phenylalanine or tryptophan. A D gene is named only where the DNA matches it firmly. The listing skips clone size in some rows; elsewhere it reads once, few, many or a size class.

NA,many,TRBV19,TRBJ1-1,CASSIFAESMNTEAFF,TGTGCCAGTAGTATTTTTGCGGAGTCCATGAACACTGAAGCTTTCTTT
NA,few,TRBV12-3/TRBV12-4,TRBJ2-7,CASRPALKGGFDEQYF,TGTGCCAGCAGACCGGCCTTAAAGGGAGGCTTCGACGAGCAGTACTTC
NA,many,TRBV20-1,TRBJ1-6,CSAPTDGLMNSPLHF,TGCAGTGCGCCCACGGACGGACTGATGAATTCACCCCTCCACTTT
NA,NA,TRBV7-8,TRBJ2-7,CASSLEPGRSSYEQYF,TGTGCCAGCAGCTTGGAGCCCGGCAGAAGCTCCTACGAGCAGTACTTC
TRBD2,many,TRBV6-5,TRBJ2-1,CASRNSQPGLADNEQFF,TGTGCCAGCAGAAACTCACAGCCGGGACTAGCGGACAATGAGCAGTTCTTC
NA,many,TRBV19,TRBJ1-3,CASSWTAVSGNTIYF,TGTGCCAGTAGTTGGACTGCAGTCTCTGGAAACACCATATATTTT
NA,many,TRBV3-1,TRBJ1-3,CASSQEETGNTIYF,TGTGCCAGCAGCCAAGAGGAAACTGGAAACACCATATATTTT
NA,medium-sized,TRBV28,TRBJ1-5,CASSLTVDAGNQPQHF,TGTGCCAGCAGTTTGACTGTCGACGCTGGCAATCAGCCCCAGCATTTT
NA,few,TRBV6-5,TRBJ2-7,CASTSVLQSSYEQYF,TGTGCCAGCACTTCGGTACTGCAGAGCTCCTACGAGCAGTACTTC
NA,few,TRBV12-3/TRBV12-4,TRBJ2-5,CASGIRLVGSRF,TGTGCCAGCGGTATCCGACTAGTGGGGTCCCGATTC
TRBD1,medium-sized,TRBV27,TRBJ1-1,CASSSGQGWNTEAFF,TGTGCCAGCAGTTCCGGACAGGGATGGAACACTGAAGCTTTCTTT
TRBD1,NA,TRBV6-2/TRBV6-3,TRBJ1-1,CASGKAGTEGIGAFF,TGTGCCAGCGGAAAAGCCGGGACAGAGGGAATTGGAGCTTTCTTT
NA,few,TRBV7-2,TRBJ2-3,CASSFGVGRTDTQYF,TGTGCCAGCAGCTTCGGGGTGGGACGCACAGATACTCAGTATTTT
NA,many,TRBV6-1,TRBJ1-1,CASSEGGSTEAFF,TGTGCCAGCAGTGAAGGAGGGTCCACTGAAGCTTTCTTT
NA,many,TRBV20-1,TRBJ2-1,CSARDGDPGGNEQFF,TGCAGTGCTAGAGATGGGGACCCCGGGGGCAATGAGCAGTTCTTC
TRBD1,few,TRBV28,TRBJ1-4,CASTTQGGGGEKLFF,TGTGCCAGCACCACCCAGGGAGGGGGCGGTGAAAAACTGTTTTTT
TRBD2,many,TRBV19,TRBJ2-5,CASGTSGFEETQYF,TGTGCCTCAGGGACTAGCGGTTTTGAAGAGACCCAGTACTTC
NA,NA,TRBV5-1,TRBJ2-3,CASSLEGRYTDTQYF,TGCGCCAGCAGCTTGGAGGGACGGTACACAGATACGCAGTATTTT
TRBD1,many,TRBV5-1,TRBJ1-3,CASSFDQGASGNTIYF,TGCGCCAGCAGCTTCGACCAGGGGGCTTCTGGAAACACCATATATTTT
TRBD1,medium-sized,TRBV6-1,TRBJ2-7,CASSELTGGSKQYF,TGTGCCAGCAGTGAACTGACAGGGGGTAGTAAGCAGTACTTC
TRBD2,few,TRBV12-3/TRBV12-4,TRBJ2-3,CASSTRLAGSTDTQYF,TGTGCCAGCAGTACCCGGCTAGCGGGGAGCACAGATACGCAGTATTTT
TRBD2,NA,TRBV11-2,TRBJ2-5,CASSSTSGFQETQYF,TGTGCCAGCAGCTCGACTAGCGGGTTCCAAGAGACCCAGTACTTC
NA,many,TRBV30,TRBJ1-1,CAWSGGGNTEAFF,TGTGCCTGGAGTGGAGGAGGGAACACTGAAGCTTTCTTT
NA,few,TRBV6-1,TRBJ1-4,CASIDWGATNEKLFF,TGTGCCAGCATAGACTGGGGAGCAACTAATGAAAAACTGTTCTTT
TRBD2,many,TRBV7-9,TRBJ2-1,CASFTSGRLDEQFF,TGTGCCAGCTTCACTAGCGGGAGGCTCGATGAGCAGTTCTTC
NA,medium-sized,TRBV27,TRBJ2-7,CASSLRNRDEQYF,TGTGCCAGCAGTTTAAGGAACAGGGACGAGCAGTACTTC
TRBD2,many,TRBV10-3,TRBJ2-3,CAISESTWASGVITDTQYF,TGTGCCATCAGTGAGTCGACGTGGGCTAGCGGGGTGATCACAGATACGCAGTATTTT
TRBD2,many,TRBV11-2,TRBJ2-5,CASSFGLAGGPSQETQYF,TGTGCCAGCAGCTTTGGACTAGCGGGGGGCCCCTCCCAAGAGACCCAGTACTTC
NA,NA,TRBV7-6,TRBJ1-2,CASSPRVQGDNYGYTF,TGCGCCAGCAGCCCTCGCGTACAGGGCGATAACTATGGCTACACCTTC
TRBD1,NA,TRBV4-1,TRBJ2-7,CASSQEKARGFRYEQYF,TGCGCCAGCAGCCAAGAAAAGGCCAGGGGGTTTCGGTACGAGCAGTACTTC
TRBD2,few,TRBV6-5,TRBJ2-7,CASSYMGTSFYEQYF,TGTGCCAGCAGTTACATGGGGACTAGTTTTTACGAGCAATACTTC
TRBD1,NA,TRBV24-1,TRBJ1-5,CATSHGTAINQPQHF,TGTGCCACCAGTCACGGGACAGCGATTAATCAGCCCCAGCATTTT
TRBD1,many,TRBV24-1,TRBJ2-1,CATSQGDRVYNEQFF,TGTGCCACCAGTCAAGGGGACAGGGTCTACAATGAGCAGTTCTTC
NA,once,TRBV27,TRBJ2-3,CASSLVGGKDTQYF,TGTGCCAGCAGTCTAGTGGGGGGCAAAGATACGCAGTATTTT
NA,many,TRBV2,TRBJ2-5,CASRKGVVQETQYF,TGTGCCAGCAGAAAAGGAGTTGTTCAAGAGACCCAGTACTTC
NA,medium-sized,TRBV6-1,TRBJ2-3,CASSERVEADTQYF,TGTGCCAGCAGTGAACGGGTGGAGGCAGATACGCAGTATTTT
TRBD1,NA,TRBV5-1,TRBJ1-5,CASSLGQGGNQPQHF,TGCGCCAGCAGCTTAGGACAGGGAGGGAATCAGCCCCAGCATTTT
NA,NA,TRBV5-1,TRBJ2-7,CASSPTRYRVYDQYF,TGCGCCAGCAGCCCGACGAGGTACAGGGTCTACGATCAGTACTTC
TRBD1,many,TRBV5-1,TRBJ2-1,CASSLGQGANEQFF,TGCGCCAGCAGCTTGGGACAGGGGGCCAATGAGCAGTTCTTC
NA,few,TRBV28,TRBJ1-2,CASSPGRGRNYGYTF,TGTGCCAGCTCCCCCGGTCGGGGGCGGAACTATGGCTACACCTTC
NA,many,TRBV18,TRBJ1-4,CASSPSKVEKLFF,TGTGCCAGCTCACCCTCTAAGGTTGAAAAACTGTTTTTT
NA,many,TRBV5-4,TRBJ2-1,CASSLDKESSYNEQFF,TGTGCCAGCAGCTTGGACAAAGAAAGCTCCTACAATGAGCAGTTCTTC
TRBD2,NA,TRBV11-2,TRBJ2-7,CASSSVLAGTYEQYF,TGTGCCAGCAGCTCGGTACTAGCGGGTACCTACGAGCAGTACTTC
NA,NA,TRBV19,TRBJ2-1,CASSMWNEYNEQFF,TGTGCCAGTAGTATGTGGAACGAGTACAATGAGCAGTTCTTC
TRBD2,NA,TRBV27,TRBJ2-5,CASSLAGGNQETQYF,TGTGCCAGCAGTTTAGCGGGGGGCAACCAAGAGACCCAGTACTTC
TRBD2,many,TRBV20-1,TRBJ2-1,CSASVSGGPGHNEQFF,TGCAGTGCTAGCGTTAGCGGGGGGCCTGGACACAATGAGCAGTTCTTC
NA,many,TRBV5-6,TRBJ1-1,CASSLDGQGVRTTEAFF,TGTGCCAGCAGCTTGGACGGCCAGGGAGTGAGGACCACTGAAGCTTTCTTT
TRBD2,few,TRBV6-1,TRBJ2-7,CASIGGLAGSYEQHF,TGTGCCAGCATTGGGGGACTAGCGGGCTCCTACGAGCAGCACTTC
TRBD1,NA,TRBV5-8,TRBJ2-7,CASSLEGDRGSYEQYF,TGTGCCAGCAGCTTGGAGGGGGACAGGGGGTCCTACGAGCAGTACTTC
NA,many,TRBV3-1,TRBJ2-1,CASSQGGGANNEQFF,TGTGCCAGCAGCCAAGGTGGGGGGGCTAACAATGAGCAGTTCTTC
NA,NA,TRBV19,TRBJ2-1,CASSVGQLDEQFF,TGTGCCAGTAGTGTTGGACAGCTCGATGAGCAGTTCTTC
TRBD1,many,TRBV27,TRBJ2-7,CASSLRTGDHEQYF,TGTGCCAGCAGTTTAAGAACAGGGGACCACGAGCAGTACTTC
NA,once,TRBV20-1,TRBJ1-3,CSAGETPGGNTIYF,TGCAGTGCTGGGGAGACCCCGGGGGGAAACACCATATATTTT
NA,NA,TRBV20-1,TRBJ1-2,CSARDQGFGGLNYGYTF,TGCAGTGCTAGAGATCAGGGCTTCGGGGGATTAAACTATGGCTACACCTTC
NA,few,TRBV10-3,TRBJ1-2,CAISEFLEGIVYGYTF,TGTGCCATCAGTGAGTTCTTGGAGGGGATCGTCTATGGCTACACCTTC
NA,many,TRBV7-3,TRBJ2-1,CASSLTYADEQFF,TGTGCCAGCAGCTTAACGTATGCCGATGAGCAGTTCTTC
NA,few,TRBV28,TRBJ2-7,CVSSSSYEQYF,TGTGTCAGCAGTTCTTCATACGAGCAGTACTTC
TRBD1,many,TRBV28,TRBJ2-7,CASSFDPDRPTYEQYF,TGTGCCAGCAGTTTTGATCCGGACAGGCCCACCTACGAGCAGTACTTC
TRBD1,many,TRBV3-1,TRBJ1-2,CASSPNLGQGIYGYTF,TGTGCCAGCAGCCCCAATCTAGGACAGGGGATCTATGGCTACACCTTC